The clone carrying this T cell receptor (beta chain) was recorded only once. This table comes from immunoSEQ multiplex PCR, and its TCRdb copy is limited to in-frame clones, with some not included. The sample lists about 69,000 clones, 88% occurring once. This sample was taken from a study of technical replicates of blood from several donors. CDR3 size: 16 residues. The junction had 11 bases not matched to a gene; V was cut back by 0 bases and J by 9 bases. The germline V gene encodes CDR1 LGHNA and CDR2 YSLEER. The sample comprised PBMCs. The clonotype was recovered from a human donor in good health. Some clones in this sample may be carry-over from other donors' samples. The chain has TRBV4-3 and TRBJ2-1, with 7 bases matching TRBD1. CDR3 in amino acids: CASSQDQQDRLIEQFF. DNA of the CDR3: TGCGCCAGCAGCCAAGATCAACAGGACAGGCTGATTGAGCAGTTCTTC.